This T cell receptor beta chain originates from a study of blood T cell repertoires in COVID-19. All enrollees were roughly 18 to 89 years old and from under 25 US areas. Cohort allocation depended upon clinical history that participants reported. As originally analysed: Estimation of nucleated cell counts relied on the amplification of reference gene primers. Profiling relied on immunoSEQ multiplex PCR, and the TCRdb table lists in-frame clones only, not all of them. The V and J calls and clone size were taken over from that table, and D and trimming were inferred from the DNA. The data contain 300,000 or so clones, about 88% of them seen just once; the ten biggest clones take up roughly 1%. Germline CDR1 is SGHTA and CDR2 is FQGNSA. The CDR3 is 12 amino acids. The V end lost 1 base, the J end lost 9 bases, and 9 bases lay between the germline ends.

The sequence was collected from a woman aged 30 to 39 who had recovered from COVID-19. The sequenced sample consisted of PBMCs or T cells enriched from blood (not recorded which). V and J are TRBV7-2 and TRBJ2-5; D not resolved. CDR3 DNA: TGTGCCAGCAGCTTAGAGTCCCGGGCCCAGTACTTC. This encodes CASSLESRAQYF.